The 15 T cell receptor beta chains presented below share a single source sample, sequenced in a study of blood T cell repertoires in COVID-19 (dated by TCRdb to about 2020). Receptor libraries were prepared by the immunoSEQ multiplex PCR assay. The clones in this table, taken by TCRdb from immuneACCESS, are in-frame only. Not every clone is retained; where verified, under half of the shortfall comes from an unresolved V gene, and the cause of the rest is unknown. Within this sample are some 70,000 clones, with around 89% of them counted one time only. The ten biggest clones cover approximately 6.4% of the sample. Sequencing was done on a sample of peripheral blood. Source of these receptors: a woman between 65 and 79 years old with acute or convalescent COVID-19.

V is TRBV28 and J is TRBJ2-7; no clear D. The CDR3 covers 12 residues. Germline loops: CDR1 MDHEN, CDR2 SYDVKM. The V and J ends lost 4 bases and 7 bases respectively, with 11 bases between them. CDR3: CASSSLRVEQYF. In DNA form, the CDR3 reads TGTGCCAGCAGTTCCCTTCGGGTTGAGCAGTACTTC. The complete variable domain, with remaining parts taken from reference TRBV28 and TRBJ2-7, reads DVKVTQSSRYLVKRTGEKVFLECVQDMDHENMFWYRQDPGLGLRLIYFSYDVKMKEKGDIPEGYSVSREKKERFSLILESASTNQTSMYLCASSSLRVEQYFGPGTRLTVT.

The CDR3 region has the DNA TGTGCCAGCAGTGACTCAGGGACAGCCTCTAGCACAGATACGCAGTATTTT. It yields the protein CASSDSGTASSTDTQYF. The rearrangement links TRBV6-4 to TRBJ2-3; 7 bases fit TRBD1. CDR3 length: 17 amino acids. With 0 bases clipped from V and 0 bases from J, the junction kept 6 bases outside the gene matches. Germline V gene data show CDR1 as MRHNA and CDR2 as SNTAGT.

This clone was picked up one time. The V gene is TRBV27, the J gene TRBJ1-5, with TRBD1 identical over 11 bases. Losses at the gene ends were 5 bases for V and 9 bases for J; bases not matched to a gene: 9. The CDR3 is 15 residues long. Germline V lookup: CDR1 MNHEY, CDR2 SMNVEV (reference sequence). The CDR3 reads CASSPRGQGAWPQHF. The DNA for the CDR3 is TGTGCCAGCAGTCCTAGAGGACAGGGGGCGTGGCCCCAGCATTTT.

J is TRBJ1-4 and V is TRBV15; 9 bases match TRBD1. This CDR3 is built from 17 residues. CDR1 is LNHNV and CDR2 is YYDKDF in the germline V gene (reference sequence). V was clipped by 2 bases and J by 1 base; unmatched bases: 5. Here the CDR3 DNA reads TGTGCCACCAGCAGACAACAGGGGGCAGGAACTAATGAAAAACTGTTTTTT. This gives the protein CATSRQQGAGTNEKLFF.

This chain connects TRBV6-5 to TRBJ1-1; the D gene is possibly TRBD1 (6 bases). The V end lost 4 bases, the J end lost 0 bases, and 12 bases lay between the germline ends. The germline gives CDR1 MNHEY, CDR2 SVGAGI. The CDR3 totals 15 residues. CDR3 sequence (DNA): TGTGCCAGCAGTTTCAACAGGGAAATGAACACTGAAGCTTTCTTT. It codes for CASSFNREMNTEAFF.

The chain combines TRBV6-5 with TRBJ2-7; TRBD1 agrees at 11 bases. Trimming at V came to 5 bases and at J to 2 bases, leaving 5 bases not matched to a gene. The V gene's germline CDR1 is MNHEY and CDR2 SVGAGI. This CDR3 region has 15 residues. CDR3 loop: CASSPRTGGTYEQYF. The CDR3, as DNA: TGTGCCAGCAGTCCTCGGACAGGGGGCACCTACGAGCAGTACTTC.

The gene calls are TRBV5-5 and TRBJ2-1; a possible D gene is TRBD2 (6 bases). The CDR3 has 16 residues. V dropped 4 bases and J dropped 8 bases, with 22 bases sitting between them. Per the germline V gene, CDR1 is SGHKS and CDR2 is YYEKEE (reference sequence). This CDR3 reads CASSPLRLVLPDEQFF. The CDR3 DNA follows: TGTGCCAGCAGCCCGCTTCGACTAGTACTACCGGATGAGCAGTTCTTC. The variable domain in full, completed from reference TRBV5-5 and TRBJ2-1, reads DAGVTQSPTHLIKTRGQQVTLRCSPISGHKSVSWYQQVLGQGPQFIFQYYEKEERGRGNFPDRFSARQFPNYSSELNVNALLLGDSALYLCASSPLRLVLPDEQFFGPGTRLTVL.

The chain couples TRBV10-2 to TRBJ1-5, with a weak D call TRBD1 (5 bases). There are 14 residues in the CDR3. Germline CDR1 WSHSY, CDR2 SAAADI. V was clipped by 0 bases and J by 4 bases, with 7 bases between them. The CDR3 nucleotides are TGCGCCAGCAGTGAGTCGAACAGGAATCAGCCCCAGCATTTT. Protein sequence: CASSESNRNQPQHF.

The chain couples TRBV3-1 (or the pseudogene TRBV3-2) to TRBJ2-7; D remains unclear. Germline loops: CDR1 LGHDT, CDR2 YNNKEL (reference sequence). Trimming pared 0 bases from V and 9 bases from J, leaving 6 bases between. The CDR3 contains 11 residues. In DNA form, the CDR3 reads TGTGCCAGCAGCCAAGACAGGTTGCAGTACTTC. Its protein is CASSQDRLQYF.

The genes are TRBV5-1 and TRBJ2-7; a possible D gene is TRBD2 (5 bases). Looked up from germline, CDR1 is SGHRS and CDR2 is YFSETQ. The V end lost 1 base, the J end lost 5 bases, and 10 bases lay between the germline ends. The CDR3 contains 13 residues. The chain's CDR3 is CASSLLGSDEQYF. In nucleotides, the CDR3 is TGCGCCAGCAGCTTGCTGGGGAGCGACGAGCAGTACTTC.

V is TRBV27 and J is TRBJ2-1; TRBD1 is a possible D gene (6 bases). Germline V CDR1 and CDR2: MNHEY, SMNVEV (reference sequence). This CDR3 is 16 amino acids long. The V end lost 6 bases, the J end lost 9 bases, and 24 bases lay between the germline ends. The CDR3: CASRTLGAKQGGEQFF. CDR3 nucleotides: TGTGCCAGCAGGACATTGGGGGCGAAACAGGGTGGTGAGCAGTTCTTC.

The chain uses TRBV6-5 and TRBJ1-1; D unclear. CDR1 and CDR2 from the germline V gene are MNHEY and SVGAGI. CDR3 length equals 13 residues. The ends were cut back, 6 bases at V and 1 base at J, with 9 bases in the middle. This CDR3 is CASRGRWNTEAFF. The CDR3 DNA is TGTGCCAGCAGGGGCCGGTGGAACACTGAAGCTTTCTTT.

The genes are TRBV3-1 (or the pseudogene TRBV3-2) and TRBJ1-1; 7 nucleotides agree with TRBD1. CDR1 LGHDT and CDR2 YNNKEL come from the germline V gene (reference sequence). Trimming at V came to 4 bases and at J to 3 bases, leaving 2 bases not matched to a gene. CDR3 length: 13 amino acids. CDR3 nucleotide sequence: TGTGCCAGCAGCCTGACAGGGTACACTGAAGCTTTCTTT. Its translation: CASSLTGYTEAFF.

The J gene is TRBJ1-1, the V gene TRBV12-3 or TRBV12-4; D is unclear. The CDR3 covers 13 residues. The V end was cut by 1 base, the J end by 5 bases, with 8 bases between. The CDR3 region is CASSLVEWTEAFF. As DNA, the CDR3 is TGTGCCAGCAGTTTAGTTGAGTGGACTGAAGCTTTCTTT.

The genes are TRBV2 and TRBJ1-3; D is unresolved. The germline gives CDR1 SNHLY, CDR2 FYNNEI. V shed 7 bases and J shed 0 bases, with 4 bases lying between them. The length of the CDR3 is 12 residues. CDR3 sequence: CASKSSGNTIYF. The CDR3 coding sequence is TGTGCCAGCAAGAGCTCTGGAAACACCATATATTTT.